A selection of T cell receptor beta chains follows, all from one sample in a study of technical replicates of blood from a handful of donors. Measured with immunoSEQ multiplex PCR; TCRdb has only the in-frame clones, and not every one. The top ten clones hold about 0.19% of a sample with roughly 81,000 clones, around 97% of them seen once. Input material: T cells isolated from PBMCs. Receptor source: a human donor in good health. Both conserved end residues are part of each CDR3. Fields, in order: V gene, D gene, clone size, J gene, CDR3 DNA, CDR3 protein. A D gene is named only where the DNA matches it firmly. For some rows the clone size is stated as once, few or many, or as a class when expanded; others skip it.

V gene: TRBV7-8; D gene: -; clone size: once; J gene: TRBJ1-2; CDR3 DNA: TGTGCCAGCAGCTTAGCGGGGTATGAGGGAGGCTATGGCTACACCTTC; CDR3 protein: CASSLAGYEGGYGYTF
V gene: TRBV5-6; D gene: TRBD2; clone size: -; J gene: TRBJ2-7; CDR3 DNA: TGTGCCAGCAGCTTGGTGGAACCAGCGGGGGAGTCCTACGAGCAGTACTTC; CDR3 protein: CASSLVEPAGESYEQYF
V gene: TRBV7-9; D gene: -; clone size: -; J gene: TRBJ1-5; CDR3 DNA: TGTGCCAGCAGCTTAGGTAGTCAGCCCCAGCATTTT; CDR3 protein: CASSLGSQPQHF
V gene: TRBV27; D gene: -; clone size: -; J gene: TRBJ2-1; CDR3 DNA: TGTGCCAGCAGTTTCGCGGGGAGCCATAGTGAGCAGTTCTTC; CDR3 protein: CASSFAGSHSEQFF
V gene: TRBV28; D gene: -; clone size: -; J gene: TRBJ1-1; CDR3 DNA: TGTGCCAGCAGTTTACCGCTCAGGGAACCCGCCTCTGAAGCTTTCTTT; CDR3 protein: CASSLPLREPASEAFF
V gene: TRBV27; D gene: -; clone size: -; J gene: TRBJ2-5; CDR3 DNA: TGTGCCAGCAGTTCATACAGGGGGGGATACCAAGAGACCCAGTACTTC; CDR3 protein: CASSSYRGGYQETQYF
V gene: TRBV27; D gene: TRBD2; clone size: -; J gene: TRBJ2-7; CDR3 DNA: TGTGCCAGCAGTTCCCTAGCGGGAGGGCCGGGCGAGCAGTACTTC; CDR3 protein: CASSSLAGGPGEQYF
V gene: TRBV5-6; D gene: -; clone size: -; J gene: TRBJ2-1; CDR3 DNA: TGTGCCAGCAGCTTGGATCTGGGGGGATACAATGAGCAGTTCTTC; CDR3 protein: CASSLDLGGYNEQFF
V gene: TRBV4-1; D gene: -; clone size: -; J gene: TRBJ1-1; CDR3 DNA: TGCGCCAGCAGCCAAGATCGGGGTACTGAAGCTTTCTTT; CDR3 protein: CASSQDRGTEAFF
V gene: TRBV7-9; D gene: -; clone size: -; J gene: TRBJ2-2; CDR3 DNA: TGTGCCAGCAACGGTATAGCTCAGGCGGGCACCGGGGAGCTGTTTTTT; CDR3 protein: CASNGIAQAGTGELFF
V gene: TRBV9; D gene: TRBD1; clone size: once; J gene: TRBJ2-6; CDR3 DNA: TGTGCCAGCAGCGCGCACCCGGGACAGGTCACTAGTTCTGGGGCCAACGTCCTGACTTTC; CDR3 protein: CASSAHPGQVTSSGANVLTF
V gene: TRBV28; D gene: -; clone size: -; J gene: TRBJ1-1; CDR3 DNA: TGTGCCAGCAGTCCCCCCGGGGTCTACACTGAAGCTTTCTTT; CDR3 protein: CASSPPGVYTEAFF
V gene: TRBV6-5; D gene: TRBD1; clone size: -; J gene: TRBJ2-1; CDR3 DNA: TGTGCCAGCAGTTACTCCGAGACAGGGCTACACAATGAGCAGTTCTTC; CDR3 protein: CASSYSETGLHNEQFF
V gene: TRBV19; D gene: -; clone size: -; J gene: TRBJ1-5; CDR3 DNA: TGTGCCAGTAATGGCAGGCGTAGCAATCAGCCCCAGCATTTT; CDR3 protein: CASNGRRSNQPQHF
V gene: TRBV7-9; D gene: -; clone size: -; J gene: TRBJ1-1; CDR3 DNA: TGTGCCAGCAGCTTGGGAGGGTTTAACACTGAAGCTTTCTTT; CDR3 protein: CASSLGGFNTEAFF
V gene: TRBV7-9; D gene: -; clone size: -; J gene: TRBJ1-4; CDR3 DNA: TGTGCCAGCAGCTTCATGGGCGCCGGAACTAATGAAAAACTGTTTTTT; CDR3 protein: CASSFMGAGTNEKLFF
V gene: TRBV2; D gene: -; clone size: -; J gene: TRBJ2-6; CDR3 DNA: TGTGCCAGCAGCCCCAGGAGGCTGCCCTCTGGGGCCAACGTCCTGACTTTC; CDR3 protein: CASSPRRLPSGANVLTF
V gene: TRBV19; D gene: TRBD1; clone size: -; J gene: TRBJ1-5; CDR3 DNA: TGTGCCAGTAGTATAAGGGACAGGGGGATACCCTATCAGCCCCAGCATTTT; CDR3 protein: CASSIRDRGIPYQPQHF
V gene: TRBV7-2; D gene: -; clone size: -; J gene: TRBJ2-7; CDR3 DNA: TGTGCCAGCAGCTTATGGGACAACTCCTACGAGCAGTACTTC; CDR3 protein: CASSLWDNSYEQYF
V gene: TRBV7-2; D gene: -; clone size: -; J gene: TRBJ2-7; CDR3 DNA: TGTGCCAGCAGCTTAGAGGCGGTATACGAGCAGTACTTC; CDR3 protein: CASSLEAVYEQYF
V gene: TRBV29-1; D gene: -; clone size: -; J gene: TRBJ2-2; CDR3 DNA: TGCAGCGTTAGCACAGGTCAACACCTCACCGGGGAGCTGTTTTTT; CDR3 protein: CSVSTGQHLTGELFF
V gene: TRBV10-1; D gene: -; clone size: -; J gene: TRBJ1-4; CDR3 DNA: TGCGCCAGCAGTGAAGGCGGAATTATCGAAAAACTGTTTTTT; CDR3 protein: CASSEGGIIEKLFF
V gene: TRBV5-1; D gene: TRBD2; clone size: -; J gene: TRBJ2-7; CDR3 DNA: TGCGCCAGCAGCTTGGGGGGTAGCGGGGACCAGTACTTC; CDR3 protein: CASSLGGSGDQYF